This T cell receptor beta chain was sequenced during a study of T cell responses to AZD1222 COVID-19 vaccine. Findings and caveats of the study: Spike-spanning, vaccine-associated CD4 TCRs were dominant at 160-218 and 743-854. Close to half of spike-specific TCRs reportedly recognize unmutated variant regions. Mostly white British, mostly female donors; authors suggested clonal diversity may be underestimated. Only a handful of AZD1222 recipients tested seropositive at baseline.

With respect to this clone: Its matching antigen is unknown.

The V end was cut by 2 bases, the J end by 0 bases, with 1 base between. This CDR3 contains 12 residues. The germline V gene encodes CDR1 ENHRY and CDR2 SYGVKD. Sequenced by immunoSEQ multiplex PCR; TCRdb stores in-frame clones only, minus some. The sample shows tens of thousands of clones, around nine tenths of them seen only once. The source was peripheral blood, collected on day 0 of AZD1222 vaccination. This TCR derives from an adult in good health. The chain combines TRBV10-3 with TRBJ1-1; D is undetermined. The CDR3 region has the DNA TGTGCCATCAGTGAGATGAACACTGAAGCTTTCTTT. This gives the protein CAISEMNTEAFF.